This T cell receptor beta chain was sequenced during a study of blood T cell repertoires in COVID-19. Sequenced by immunoSEQ multiplex PCR; TCRdb stores in-frame clones only, minus some. The profile shows approximately 450,000 clones, roughly 91% of them singletons. Germline CDR1 LGHNA, CDR2 YNFKEQ. Trimming at V came to 1 base and at J to 2 bases, leaving 4 bases not matched to a gene. This CDR3 has 16 amino acids. The clonotype originates from a woman in her thirties with acute or convalescent COVID-19. This chain links TRBV4-2 with TRBJ2-1; 8 nucleotides agree with TRBD2. What was sequenced was peripheral blood. CDR3 DNA sequence: TGTGCCAGCAGCCAAGTCGGGGGGGGCCCCTACAATGAGCAGTTCTTC. This gives the protein CASSQVGGGPYNEQFF.